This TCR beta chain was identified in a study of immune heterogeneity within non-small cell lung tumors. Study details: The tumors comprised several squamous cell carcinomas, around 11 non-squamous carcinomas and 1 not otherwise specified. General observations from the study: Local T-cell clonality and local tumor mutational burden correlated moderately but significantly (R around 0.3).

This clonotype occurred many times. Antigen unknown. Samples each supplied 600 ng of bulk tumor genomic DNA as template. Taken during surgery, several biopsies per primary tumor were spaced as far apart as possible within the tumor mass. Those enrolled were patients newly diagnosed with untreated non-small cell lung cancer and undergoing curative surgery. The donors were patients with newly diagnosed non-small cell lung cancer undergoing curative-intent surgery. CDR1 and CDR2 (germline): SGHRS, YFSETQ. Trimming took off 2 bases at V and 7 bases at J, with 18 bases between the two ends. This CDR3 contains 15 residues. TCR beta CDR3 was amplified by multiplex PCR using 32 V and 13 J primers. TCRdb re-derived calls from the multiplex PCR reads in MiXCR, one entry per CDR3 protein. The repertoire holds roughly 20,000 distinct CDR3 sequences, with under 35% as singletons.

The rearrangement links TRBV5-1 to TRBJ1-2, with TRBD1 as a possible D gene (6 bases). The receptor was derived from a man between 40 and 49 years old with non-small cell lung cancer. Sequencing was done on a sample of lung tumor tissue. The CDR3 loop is CASSFTRDTMSGYTF. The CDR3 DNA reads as TGCGCCAGCAGCTTCACCCGGGACACCATGAGTGGCTACACCTTC.